Listed below are T cell receptor beta chains from one sample, sequenced in a study of Ad26.COV2.S vaccination and SARS-CoV-2 variants. The protocol was immunoSEQ multiplex PCR, while the TCRdb copy is restricted to in-frame clones and leaves out a portion. The data contain about 480,000 clones, roughly 85% of them seen just once; the ten biggest clones take up around 13%. The source material was peripheral blood, sampled in a trial of Ad26.COV2.S vaccine versus placebo. Source of these receptors: a person aged 18-65 years who received the Ad26.COV2.S COVID-19 vaccine or a placebo. CDR3s leave out the opening cysteine and the closing phenylalanine or tryptophan. Each record gives: D gene, CDR3 length, J gene, V gene, clone size, CDR3 protein. A D gene is named only where the DNA matches it firmly. Expanded clones get a size class; other rows say once, few or many, or leave the size out.

NA,14,TRBJ1-3,TRBV18,NA,ASSPRPMGSGNTIY
TRBD1,16,TRBJ2-6,TRBV5-4,NA,ASSLRDRGRNGANVLT
NA,14,TRBJ2-3,TRBV2,once,ASSQVGRLSTDTQY
TRBD2,15,TRBJ2-5,TRBV4-2,NA,ASSPQGGGLAKETQY
TRBD1,13,TRBJ1-1,TRBV9,once,ASSTGVARSTEAF
NA,13,TRBJ2-3,TRBV19,NA,ASSIGDGSTDTQY
NA,12,TRBJ2-2,TRBV30,NA,AWSVSQNTGELF
NA,13,TRBJ1-6,TRBV3-1/TRBV3-2,NA,ASSPLVGYNSPLH
TRBD1,11,TRBJ2-7,TRBV27,NA,ASRDRGRYEQY
NA,12,TRBJ2-5,TRBV19,NA,ASSIAGLTETQY
TRBD2,14,TRBJ2-3,TRBV7-9,once,ASSLNVAGLRDTQY
TRBD1,11,TRBJ2-7,TRBV11-2,few,ASSQGQGYEQY
TRBD2,14,TRBJ2-2,TRBV5-8,NA,ASSPGTSGNTGELF
NA,13,TRBJ1-1,TRBV5-1,NA,ASSLVGKTNTEAF
TRBD2,13,TRBJ2-1,TRBV27,NA,ASRGGSAMGNEQF
NA,19,TRBJ1-2,TRBV6-2/TRBV6-3,NA,ASSYSLSVERTGRRDYGYT
TRBD2,13,TRBJ2-7,TRBV5-4,NA,ASSPGLAERYEQY
NA,11,TRBJ2-7,TRBV28,NA,ASRRDLIYEQY
TRBD2,16,TRBJ2-6,TRBV7-2,NA,ASSLSSGRAAGANVLT
NA,11,TRBJ2-1,TRBV3-1/TRBV3-2,NA,ASSQARGGEQF
NA,12,TRBJ1-5,TRBV6-2/TRBV6-3,NA,ASSAQGMGQPQH
NA,10,TRBJ1-4,TRBV10-2,NA,ASSEGGEKLF
TRBD1,12,TRBJ1-2,TRBV7-2,NA,ASSLEARGYGYT
TRBD2,14,TRBJ2-7,TRBV6-5,NA,ASSYSAGGATYEQY
TRBD1,13,TRBJ2-2,TRBV4-2,NA,ASSRETGDTGELF
TRBD2,13,TRBJ2-1,TRBV7-3,NA,ASSGVAGTNNEQF
NA,12,TRBJ1-2,TRBV9,NA,ASSVDGRSYGYT
NA,12,TRBJ1-1,TRBV29-1,NA,SVDPQGLNTEAF
NA,16,TRBJ2-1,TRBV15,NA,ATSNLGVGGGRGNEQF
NA,12,TRBJ2-7,TRBV28,NA,ASSFGDSSYEQY
TRBD2,12,TRBJ2-1,TRBV2,NA,ASSWLAGVDEQF
NA,13,TRBJ1-2,TRBV7-2,NA,ASNMHQGIGYGYT
NA,7,TRBJ1-2,TRBV29-1,NA,SVTGGYT
TRBD1,12,TRBJ1-5,TRBV2,NA,ASNKGQAGQPQH
TRBD2,15,TRBJ2-2,TRBV5-1,NA,ASSSLLAGVNTGELF
NA,11,TRBJ1-5,TRBV10-3,NA,AISDGPIQPQH
NA,12,TRBJ2-2,TRBV7-8,NA,ASSPRGNTGELF
TRBD1,16,TRBJ1-5,TRBV6-2/TRBV6-3,NA,ASSYSKDRGYSNQPQH
NA,12,TRBJ1-4,TRBV6-6,NA,ASSSGRGGEKLF
NA,10,TRBJ1-4,TRBV7-2,NA,ASSLWGGKLF
TRBD2,14,TRBJ2-1,TRBV7-2,once,ASSQGLAGGGNEQF
NA,12,TRBJ1-1,TRBV5-1,NA,ASSLGAANTEAF
NA,11,TRBJ1-1,TRBV3-1/TRBV3-2,NA,ASSYGTDYEAF
NA,13,TRBJ2-7,TRBV6-5,NA,ASSYSGRGTYEQY
NA,16,TRBJ2-3,TRBV30,NA,AWSLTGGAAGAGDTQY
TRBD2,12,TRBJ2-7,TRBV9,NA,ASSFSGTSYEQY
TRBD2,14,TRBJ2-7,TRBV4-1,NA,ASSQTPGGGLYEQY
NA,12,TRBJ2-1,TRBV19,NA,ASSVEGFYNEQF
NA,12,TRBJ2-7,TRBV7-2,NA,ASSHPGGRDEQY